This T cell receptor (beta chain) derives from a study of blood T cell repertoires in COVID-19. The protocol was immunoSEQ multiplex PCR, while the TCRdb copy is restricted to in-frame clones and leaves out a portion. The sample contains about 130,000 clones, more than 70% of which appear only once. Trimming removed 8 bases at V and 0 bases at J, with 12 bases between. The germline CDR1 and CDR2 sequences are LNHNV and YYDKDF (reference sequence). The length of the CDR3 is 14 residues. The sequence came from a human donor in a cohort sampled during active COVID-19. The sequencing sample was made of peripheral blood. The gene calls are TRBV15 and TRBJ2-3, with a weak D call TRBD1 (6 bases). CDR3 region: CATGQDSSTDTQYF. Here the CDR3 DNA reads TGTGCCACCGGTCAGGACAGCAGCACAGATACGCAGTATTTT. The full variable domain, rest sourced from reference TRBV15 and TRBJ2-3, is DAMVIQNPRYQVTQFGKPVTLSCSQTLNHNVMYWYQQKSSQAPKLLFHYYDKDFNNEADTPDNFQSRRPNTSFCFLDIRSPGLGDTAMYLCATGQDSSTDTQYFGPGTRLTVL.